This TCR beta chain is drawn from a study of shared clonotypes between healthy human individuals. Regarding the study as a whole: Across subsets, estimated richness was generally greater for naive than for memory populations.

For sorted subsets, about 200 ng DNA per replicate equaled 30,000 or so T cell genomes. The data were produced by immunoSEQ multiplex PCR, yet TCRdb's version contains in-frame clones alone and is incomplete. The top ten clones hold approximately 0.9% of a sample with around 1,100,000 clones, 60% to 85% of them seen once. Subsets obtained from CD4+ cells comprised CD45RA+ naive and CD45RA-negative memory cells. Comments on this clone: No antigen is known for it.

Germline CDR1 is LNHDA and CDR2 is SQIVND (reference sequence). Trimming took 5 bases from V and 2 from J, leaving 10 bases between them. The CDR3 covers 13 residues. The chain joins TRBV19 to TRBJ2-7, with a possible D match to TRBD1 (5 bases). This receptor was obtained from a man aged 18 to 35 in good health. Some clones in this sample may be carry-over from other donors' samples. The sequenced sample consisted of memory CD4+ T cells from PBMCs. As to subset: CD45RA-negative fraction. This CDR3 reads CASSQQQAYEQYF. In DNA form, the CDR3 reads TGTGCCAGTAGTCAGCAACAGGCCTACGAGCAGTACTTC. Based on the CDR3 plus reference TRBV19 and TRBJ2-7, the full variable domain is DGGITQSPKYLFRKEGQNVTLSCEQNLNHDAMYWYRQDPGQGLRLIYYSQIVNDFQKGDIAEGYSVSREKKESFPLTVTSAQKNPTAFYLCASSQQQAYEQYFGPGTRLTVT.